This note documents a single T cell receptor (beta chain) sequence. This sample was included in a study of blood T cell repertoires in COVID-19. Study at large: Collection of acute and convalescent COVID-19 samples took place in the United States, Italy and Spain.

Original data processing: Estimation of nucleated cell counts relied on the amplification of reference gene primers. Generated by immunoSEQ multiplex PCR, the TCRdb table keeps only in-frame clones and is missing some. V, J and clone size derive from that table, while D and trimming were established from the DNA sequence. The sample includes just over 650,000 clones, 85% to 90% of them seen just once. Germline V gene data show CDR1 as SGHNT and CDR2 as YYREEE (reference sequence). V dropped 4 bases and J dropped 7 bases, with 21 bases sitting between them. The CDR3 spans 15 residues. Sequencing was carried out using peripheral blood. The sequence was obtained from a woman under 30 with acute or convalescent COVID-19. The J gene is TRBJ2-7, the V gene TRBV5-4; weak D call: TRBD2 (5 bases). The CDR3: CASSTLLAPPWEQYF. The CDR3 coding sequence is TGTGCCAGCAGCACACTTCTAGCCCCCCCCTGGGAGCAGTACTTC.